The subject of this entry is one TCR beta chain. The data derive from a study of T cell responses to AZD1222 COVID-19 vaccine. CDR1 is LNHDA and CDR2 is SQIVND in the germline V gene (reference sequence). The CDR3 extends over 15 amino acids. V shed 5 bases and J 6 bases; nucleotides not matched to a gene: 7. TCRdb's copy holds only in-frame clones and misses some; the assay was immunoSEQ multiplex PCR. This table has over 120,000 clones, 85% to 95% appearing once. The sequenced sample was peripheral blood, obtained on day 0 of AZD1222 vaccination. This sequence joins TRBV19 and TRBJ2-2; 9 bases match TRBD1. The origin of this receptor is an adult in good health. The CDR3 is CASSLGTGMAGELFF. CDR3 nucleotides: TGTGCCAGTAGTCTCGGGACAGGGATGGCCGGGGAGCTGTTTTTT.